This TCR beta chain was documented in a study of cytomegalovirus exposure and HLA in healthy donors. Findings and limits, study-wide: A list of about 180 TCR beta chains associated with cytomegalovirus was given.

CDR3 length equals 15 residues. Unmatched junction bases numbered 3, after V lost 1 base and J lost 7 bases. Germline V gene data show CDR1 as LGHNA and CDR2 as YSLEER. To note about this clone: The antigen is unknown.

Assay used: immunoSEQ multiplex PCR; TCRdb lists only in-frame clones, some missing. The sample consists of 100,000 to 120,000 clones, approximately 90% of them appearing once. The clonotype originates from a woman between 25 and 40 years old in good health and CMV-seropositive. The chain employs TRBV4-3 and TRBJ2-1; 11 positions match TRBD2. Sequencing used PBMCs. CDR3 nucleotide sequence: TGCGCCAGCAGCCAAGGCCCTAGCGGGAGGAATGAGCAGTTCTTC. Translation gives CASSQGPSGRNEQFF.